This section outlines one T cell receptor (beta chain) sequence together with its context. What antigen it recognizes has not been identified. Within one base of it there is no much larger clone, and no base qualities were kept. These data belong to a study of control samples from healthy donors and cancer patients (dated by TCRdb to the early 2020s). The library was prepared using the immunoSEQ multiplex PCR assay. What TCRdb holds here is the immuneACCESS table cut down to in-frame rearrangements. Part of the clones is not present; checked against another copy, under half of the missing clones reflect an unresolved V gene, and the others are unexplained. This sample has over 200,000 clones in its table, and around 80% of those were observed once. The top ten constitute about an eighth of the sample. The CDR3, from cysteine to phenylalanine, totals 12 residues. Of the read, only the CDR3 DNA is kept; its 36 bases are in frame from base 1. V drops 7 bases and J drops 12 bases, leaving 19 bases in between. CDR1 and CDR2 (SNHLY, FYNNEI) derive from the germline V gene.

The sequencing sample was made of PBMCs. The chain couples TRBV2 to TRBJ2-7, with the D gene call left open. The origin of this receptor is a woman aged 60 to 75 with lung cancer. The CDR3 region reads CASTPPPGLPYF. The DNA sequence follows: TGTGCCAGCACCCCACCTCCGGGTCTGCCGTACTTC.